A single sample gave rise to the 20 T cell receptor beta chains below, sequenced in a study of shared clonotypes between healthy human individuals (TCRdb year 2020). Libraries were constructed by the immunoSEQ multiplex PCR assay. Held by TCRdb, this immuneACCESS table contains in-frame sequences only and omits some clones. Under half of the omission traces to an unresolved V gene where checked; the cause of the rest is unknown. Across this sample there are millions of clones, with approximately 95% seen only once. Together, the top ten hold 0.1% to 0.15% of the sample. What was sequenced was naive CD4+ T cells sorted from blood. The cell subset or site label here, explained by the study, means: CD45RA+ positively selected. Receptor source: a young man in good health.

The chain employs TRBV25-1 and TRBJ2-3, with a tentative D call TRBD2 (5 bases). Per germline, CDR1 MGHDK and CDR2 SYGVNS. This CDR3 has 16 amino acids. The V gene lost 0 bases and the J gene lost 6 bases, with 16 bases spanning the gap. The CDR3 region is CASSEYSLGTGDTQYF. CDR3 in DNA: TGTGCCAGCAGTGAATATAGTTTAGGAACGGGGGATACGCAGTATTTT.

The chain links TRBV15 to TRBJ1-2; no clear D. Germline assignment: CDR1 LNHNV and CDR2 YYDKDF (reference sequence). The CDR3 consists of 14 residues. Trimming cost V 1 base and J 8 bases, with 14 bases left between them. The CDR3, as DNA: TGTGCCACCAGCAGAGTAGGATGTGGTGTCGGCTACACCTTC. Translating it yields CATSRVGCGVGYTF.

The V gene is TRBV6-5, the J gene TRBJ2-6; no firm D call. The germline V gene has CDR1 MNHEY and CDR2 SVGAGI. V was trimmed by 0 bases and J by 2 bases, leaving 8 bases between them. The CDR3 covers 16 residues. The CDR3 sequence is CASSYSPITGANVLTF. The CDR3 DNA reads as TGTGCCAGCAGTTACTCGCCTATCACTGGGGCCAACGTCCTGACTTTC.

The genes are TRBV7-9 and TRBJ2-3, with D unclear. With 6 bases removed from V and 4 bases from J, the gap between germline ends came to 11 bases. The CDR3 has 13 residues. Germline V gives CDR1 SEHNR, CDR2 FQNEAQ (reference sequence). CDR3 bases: TGTGCCAGCAGGACGTCGGCCGCAGATACGCAGTATTTT. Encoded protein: CASRTSAADTQYF.

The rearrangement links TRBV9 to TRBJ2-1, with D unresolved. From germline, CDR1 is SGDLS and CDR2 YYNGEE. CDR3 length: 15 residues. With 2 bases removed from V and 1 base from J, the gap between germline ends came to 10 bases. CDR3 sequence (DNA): TGTGCCAGCAGCGTTCACTTCGGATCCTACAATGAGCAGTTCTTC. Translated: CASSVHFGSYNEQFF.

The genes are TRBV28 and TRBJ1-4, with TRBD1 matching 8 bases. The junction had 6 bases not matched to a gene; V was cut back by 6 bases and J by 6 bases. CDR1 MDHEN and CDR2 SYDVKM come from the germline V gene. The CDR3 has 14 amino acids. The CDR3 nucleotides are TGTGCCAGCAGGTCTCAGGGGGCCTATGAAAAACTGTTTTTT. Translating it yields CASRSQGAYEKLFF.

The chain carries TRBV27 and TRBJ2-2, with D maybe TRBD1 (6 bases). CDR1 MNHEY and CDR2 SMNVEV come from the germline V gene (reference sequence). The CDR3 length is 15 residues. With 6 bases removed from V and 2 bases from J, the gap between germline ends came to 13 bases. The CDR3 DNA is TGTGCCAGCAGACGACAGGTTTTTAACACCGGGGAGCTGTTTTTT. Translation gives CASRRQVFNTGELFF.

CDR3 nucleotide sequence: TGTGCCAGCAATGAAGGGGGACTAGTCCAGGGGGAGCAGTACTTC. It translates to CASNEGGLVQGEQYF. The J gene is TRBJ2-7, the V gene TRBV27; the match to TRBD2 covers 8 bases. This CDR3 is 15 amino acids long. The ends lost 7 bases at V and 7 bases at J; junction bases unmatched: 15. Looked up from germline, CDR1 is MNHEY and CDR2 is SMNVEV (reference sequence).

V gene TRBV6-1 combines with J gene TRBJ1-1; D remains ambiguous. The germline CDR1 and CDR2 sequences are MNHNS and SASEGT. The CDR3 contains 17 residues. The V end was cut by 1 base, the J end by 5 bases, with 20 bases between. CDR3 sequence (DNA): TGTGCCAGCAGTGAAGGTCCCGGGGAGTCGGACCTAACTGAAGCTTTCTTT. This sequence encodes CASSEGPGESDLTEAFF.

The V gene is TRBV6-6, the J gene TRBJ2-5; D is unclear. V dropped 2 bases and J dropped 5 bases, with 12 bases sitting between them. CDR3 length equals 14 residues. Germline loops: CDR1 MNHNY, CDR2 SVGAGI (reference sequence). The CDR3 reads CASSYGVARETQYF. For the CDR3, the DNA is TGTGCCAGCAGTTACGGGGTAGCTCGGGAGACCCAGTACTTC.

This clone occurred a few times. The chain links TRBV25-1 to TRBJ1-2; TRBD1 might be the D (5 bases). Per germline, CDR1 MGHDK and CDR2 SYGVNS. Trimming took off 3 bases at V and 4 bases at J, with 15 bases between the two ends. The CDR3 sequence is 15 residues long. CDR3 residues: CASSESPGTAYGYTF. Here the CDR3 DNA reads TGTGCCAGCAGTGAGAGTCCAGGGACGGCCTATGGCTACACCTTC.

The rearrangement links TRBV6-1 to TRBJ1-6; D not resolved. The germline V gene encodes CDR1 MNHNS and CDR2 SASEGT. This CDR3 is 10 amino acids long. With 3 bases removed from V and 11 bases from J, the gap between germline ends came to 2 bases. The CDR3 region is CASSDPPLHF. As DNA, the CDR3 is TGTGCCAGCAGTGATCCACCCCTCCACTTT.

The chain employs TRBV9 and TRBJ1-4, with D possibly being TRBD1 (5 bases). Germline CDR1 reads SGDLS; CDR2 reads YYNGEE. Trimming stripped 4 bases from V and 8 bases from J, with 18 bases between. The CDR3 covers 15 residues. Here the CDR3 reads CASSSQTGPGEKLFF. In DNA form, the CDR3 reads TGTGCCAGCAGCTCTCAAACGGGGCCGGGGGAAAAACTGTTTTTT.

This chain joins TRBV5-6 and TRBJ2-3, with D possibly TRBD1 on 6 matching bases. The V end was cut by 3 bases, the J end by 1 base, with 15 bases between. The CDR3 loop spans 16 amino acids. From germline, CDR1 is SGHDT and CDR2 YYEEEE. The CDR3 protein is CASSSLRDKRTDTQYF. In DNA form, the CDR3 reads TGTGCCAGCAGCTCGTTGAGGGACAAACGCACAGATACGCAGTATTTT.

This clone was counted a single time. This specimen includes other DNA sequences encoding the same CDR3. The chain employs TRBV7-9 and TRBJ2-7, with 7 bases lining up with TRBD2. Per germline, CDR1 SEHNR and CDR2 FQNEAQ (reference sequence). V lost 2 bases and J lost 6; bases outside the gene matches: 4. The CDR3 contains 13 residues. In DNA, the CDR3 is TGTGCCAGCAGCTTAACGGGGGGTGGCGAGCAGTACTTC. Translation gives CASSLTGGGEQYF.

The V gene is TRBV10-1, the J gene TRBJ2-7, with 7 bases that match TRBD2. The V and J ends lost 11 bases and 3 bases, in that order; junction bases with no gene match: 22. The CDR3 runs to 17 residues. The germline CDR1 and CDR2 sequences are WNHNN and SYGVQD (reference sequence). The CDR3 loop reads CAAGQSGGCLGFYEQYF. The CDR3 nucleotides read TGCGCCGCGGGCCAGTCGGGAGGATGCCTCGGATTCTACGAGCAGTACTTC.

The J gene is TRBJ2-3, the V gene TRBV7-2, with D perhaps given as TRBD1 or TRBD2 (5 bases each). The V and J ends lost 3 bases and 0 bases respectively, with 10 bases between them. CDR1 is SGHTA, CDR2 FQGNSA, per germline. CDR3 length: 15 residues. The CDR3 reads CASSFLGDSTDTQYF. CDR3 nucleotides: TGTGCCAGCAGCTTTTTGGGGGATAGCACAGATACGCAGTATTTT.

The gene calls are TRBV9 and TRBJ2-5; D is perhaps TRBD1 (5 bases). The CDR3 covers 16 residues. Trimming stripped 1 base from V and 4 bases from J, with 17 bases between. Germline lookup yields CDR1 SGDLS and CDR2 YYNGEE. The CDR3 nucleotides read TGTGCCAGCAGCGTACTAGGGGATAGCAAAGGAGAGACCCAGTACTTC. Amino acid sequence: CASSVLGDSKGETQYF.

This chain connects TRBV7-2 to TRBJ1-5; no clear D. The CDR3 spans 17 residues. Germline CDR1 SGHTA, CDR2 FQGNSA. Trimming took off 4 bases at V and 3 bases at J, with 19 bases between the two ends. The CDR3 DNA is TGTGCCAGCAGCTATAAGGGAGGGTTAAGTGACAATCAGCCCCAGCATTTT. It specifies CASSYKGGLSDNQPQHF.

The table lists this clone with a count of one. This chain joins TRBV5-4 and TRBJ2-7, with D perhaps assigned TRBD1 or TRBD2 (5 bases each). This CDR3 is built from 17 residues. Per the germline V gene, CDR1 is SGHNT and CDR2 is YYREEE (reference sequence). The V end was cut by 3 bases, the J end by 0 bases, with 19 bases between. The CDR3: CASSWGTVRPSSYEQYF. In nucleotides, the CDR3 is TGTGCCAGCAGCTGGGGGACCGTCAGGCCGAGCTCCTACGAGCAGTACTTC.